The rows below give T cell receptor beta chains drawn from one sample of a study of human T cells and chemical hapten exposure. TCRdb reprocessed the RACE reads via MiXCR and lists one record per CDR3 protein. The sample holds around 110,000 distinct CDR3 sequences, roughly an eighth seen once. The sample was whole blood, taken in connection with sensitization to the hapten diphenylcyclopropenone (DPC). Receptors were obtained from a woman in her forties or fifties with alopecia areata. Some clones in this sample may be carry-over from other donors' samples. Each CDR3 is given with its conserved first and last residue. The D gene is left open where the match is weak. For some rows the clone size is stated as once, few or many, or as a class when expanded; others skip it.

size: many; D: -; J: TRBJ2-1; V: TRBV5-5; CDR3: CASSPGPALYNEQFF; DNA: TGTGCCAGCAGCCCGGGACCGGCGCTTTACAATGAGCAGTTCTTC
size: once; D: -; J: TRBJ1-3; V: TRBV5-5; CDR3: CASSFIAGPGNTIYF; DNA: TGTGCCAGCAGCTTTATTGCAGGGCCTGGAAACACCATATATTTT
size: -; D: TRBD1; J: TRBJ2-1; V: TRBV11-3; CDR3: CASSSRGGYRDRAYNEQFF; DNA: TGTGCCAGCAGCTCTCGGGGCGGCTACCGGGACAGGGCGTACAATGAGCAGTTCTTC
size: few; D: TRBD1; J: TRBJ1-2; V: TRBV28; CDR3: CASSQPGQGAHTF; DNA: TGTGCCAGCAGTCAGCCGGGACAGGGAGCACACACCTTC
size: -; D: -; J: TRBJ1-1; V: TRBV20-1; CDR3: CSARMPNTEAFF; DNA: TGCAGTGCTAGGATGCCGAACACTGAAGCTTTCTTT
size: few; D: -; J: TRBJ1-6; V: TRBV7-2; CDR3: CASSLLQDNSPLHF; DNA: TGTGCCAGCAGCTTATTGCAGGATAATTCACCCCTCCACTTT
size: few; D: -; J: TRBJ2-3; V: TRBV1; CDR3: CTSSQDLRTSRGHKDTQYF; DNA: TGCACCAGCAGCCAAGATCTCAGGACTAGCCGCGGACACAAAGATACGCAGTATTTT
size: -; D: -; J: TRBJ2-7; V: TRBV2; CDR3: CASSEATTVAYEQYF; DNA: TGTGCCAGCAGTGAAGCGACGACGGTGGCCTACGAGCAGTACTTC
size: -; D: -; J: TRBJ2-4; V: TRBV29-1; CDR3: CSVASWAGESIQYF; DNA: TGCAGCGTTGCCAGCTGGGCAGGGGAGAGCATTCAGTACTTC
size: -; D: -; J: TRBJ1-2; V: TRBV10-2; CDR3: CASSGRNNYGYTF; DNA: TGCGCCAGCAGTGGACGTAATAACTATGGCTACACCTTC
size: few; D: -; J: TRBJ1-5; V: TRBV5-8; CDR3: CASSFEAYSNQPQHF; DNA: TGTGCCAGCAGCTTTGAAGCATATAGCAATCAGCCCCAGCATTTT
size: -; D: -; J: TRBJ2-3; V: TRBV7-6; CDR3: CASSPLRGDTQYF; DNA: TGTGCCAGCAGCCCGTTAAGGGGTGATACGCAGTATTTT
size: many; D: -; J: TRBJ2-7; V: TRBV4-3; CDR3: CASSQDNSEQYF; DNA: TGCGCCAGCAGCCAAGATAATAGCGAGCAGTACTTC
size: -; D: -; J: TRBJ2-1; V: TRBV5-1; CDR3: CASSPPRVSYNEQFF; DNA: TGCGCCAGCAGCCCCCCGAGAGTTTCCTACAATGAGCAGTTCTTC
size: few; D: -; J: TRBJ1-3; V: TRBV5-5; CDR3: CASSLAGSSGNTIYF; DNA: TGTGCCAGCAGCTTGGCAGGGAGCTCTGGAAACACCATATATTTT
size: -; D: TRBD1; J: TRBJ1-1; V: TRBV7-2; CDR3: CASSQWTGLNTEAFF; DNA: TGTGCCAGCAGCCAATGGACAGGGCTGAACACTGAAGCTTTCTTT
size: -; D: -; J: TRBJ1-1; V: TRBV11-2; CDR3: CASSLGVLNTEAFF; DNA: TGTGCCAGCAGCTTAGGAGTTTTGAACACTGAAGCTTTCTTT
size: few; D: -; J: TRBJ2-7; V: TRBV7-2; CDR3: CASSLAGFPYEQYF; DNA: TGTGCCAGCAGCTTAGCTGGGTTTCCCTACGAGCAGTACTTC
size: -; D: -; J: TRBJ2-5; V: TRBV18; CDR3: CASSPQAETQYF; DNA: TGTGCCAGCTCACCGCAAGCAGAGACCCAGTACTTC
size: few; D: -; J: TRBJ1-2; V: TRBV10-3; CDR3: CAMFGGHNYGYTF; DNA: TGTGCCATGTTTGGAGGGCATAACTATGGCTACACCTTC
size: -; D: TRBD2; J: TRBJ2-1; V: TRBV20-1; CDR3: CSARRAGETGAWEQFF; DNA: TGCAGTGCTAGACGGGCGGGAGAAACCGGGGCTTGGGAGCAGTTCTTC
size: -; D: -; J: TRBJ2-2; V: TRBV2; CDR3: CASRNLGLTGELFF; DNA: TGTGCCAGCAGAAACCTGGGACTTACCGGGGAGCTGTTTTTT
size: few; D: TRBD1; J: TRBJ2-7; V: TRBV12-3/TRBV12-4; CDR3: CASSLAGTGYYEQYF; DNA: TGTGCCAGCAGTTTAGCCGGGACAGGTTACTACGAGCAGTACTTC
size: -; D: -; J: TRBJ1-1; V: TRBV12-3/TRBV12-4; CDR3: CASSLAGTANTEAFF; DNA: TGTGCCAGCAGTTTAGCAGGGACCGCCAACACTGAAGCTTTCTTT
size: -; D: TRBD2; J: TRBJ2-3; V: TRBV12-3/TRBV12-4; CDR3: CASRGAGGVTDTQYF; DNA: TGTGCCAGCAGGGGAGCGGGAGGAGTGACAGATACGCAGTATTTT
size: -; D: -; J: TRBJ2-7; V: TRBV5-6; CDR3: CASSPPSTYEQYF; DNA: TGTGCCAGCAGCCCGCCATCGACGTACGAGCAGTACTTC
size: -; D: -; J: TRBJ2-5; V: TRBV2; CDR3: CASKGEETQYF; DNA: TGTGCCAGCAAGGGAGAAGAGACCCAGTACTTC
size: -; D: -; J: TRBJ1-6; V: TRBV11-2; CDR3: CASSLGIELPLHF; DNA: TGTGCCAGCAGCTTAGGGATTGAGTTACCCCTCCACTTT
size: few; D: -; J: TRBJ2-2; V: TRBV5-5; CDR3: CASSLVAGYTGELFF; DNA: TGTGCCAGCAGCTTGGTGGCAGGTTACACCGGGGAGCTGTTTTTT
size: -; D: -; J: TRBJ2-6; V: TRBV5-1; CDR3: CASLRDGFSGANVLTF; DNA: TGCGCCAGCCTCCGGGACGGGTTCTCTGGGGCCAACGTCCTGACTTTC
size: few; D: TRBD2; J: TRBJ2-1; V: TRBV2; CDR3: CASLLGGGAGGNEQFF; DNA: TGTGCCAGCCTCCTTGGCGGGGGGGCCGGAGGCAATGAGCAGTTCTTC
size: few; D: TRBD1; J: TRBJ2-3; V: TRBV28; CDR3: CASSTGQGAPDTQYF; DNA: TGTGCCAGCAGTACCGGACAGGGGGCCCCAGATACGCAGTATTTT
size: many; D: TRBD1; J: TRBJ1-5; V: TRBV29-1; CDR3: CSAWTGGGQPQHF; DNA: TGCAGCGCATGGACAGGGGGGGGTCAGCCCCAGCATTTT
size: many; D: -; J: TRBJ1-4; V: TRBV14; CDR3: CASSQESRAAYEKLFF; DNA: TGTGCCAGCAGCCAAGAATCCAGGGCGGCCTATGAAAAACTGTTTTTT
size: -; D: TRBD1; J: TRBJ1-5; V: TRBV18; CDR3: CASSPRGQGNQPQHF; DNA: TGTGCCAGCTCACCAAGGGGACAGGGAAATCAGCCCCAGCATTTT
size: many; D: -; J: TRBJ1-2; V: TRBV7-9; CDR3: CASSLGGGNYGYTF; DNA: TGTGCCAGCAGCTTGGGTGGAGGGAACTATGGCTACACCTTC
size: few; D: -; J: TRBJ2-1; V: TRBV5-4; CDR3: CASSLRLTERRDNEQFF; DNA: TGTGCCAGCAGCTTGCGCCTAACGGAGCGGCGGGACAATGAGCAGTTCTTC
size: many; D: TRBD1; J: TRBJ1-3; V: TRBV11-2; CDR3: CASNTQGAGGNTIYF; DNA: TGTGCCAGCAACACACAGGGGGCAGGAGGAAACACCATATATTTT
size: many; D: -; J: TRBJ2-3; V: TRBV10-2; CDR3: CASSEAGITDTQYF; DNA: TGCGCCAGCAGTGAGGCGGGGATCACAGATACGCAGTATTTT
size: -; D: -; J: TRBJ1-4; V: TRBV6-5; CDR3: CASSPRGQGKEKLFF; DNA: TGTGCCAGCAGTCCCCGAGGGCAGGGAAAGGAAAAACTGTTTTTT
size: few; D: -; J: TRBJ2-7; V: TRBV6-2/TRBV6-3; CDR3: CASSYAVYEQYF; DNA: TGTGCCAGCAGTTACGCGGTGTACGAGCAGTACTTC
size: few; D: -; J: TRBJ2-5; V: TRBV7-2; CDR3: CASSLTGVGETQYF; DNA: TGTGCCAGCAGCTTAACGGGTGTAGGAGAGACCCAGTACTTC
size: -; D: -; J: TRBJ2-1; V: TRBV10-3; CDR3: CAISETEANEQFF; DNA: TGTGCCATCAGTGAGACAGAAGCCAATGAGCAGTTCTTC
size: -; D: -; J: TRBJ2-7; V: TRBV15; CDR3: CATSTPEGYEQYF; DNA: TGTGCCACCAGCACGCCGGAGGGCTACGAGCAGTACTTC
size: -; D: -; J: TRBJ2-1; V: TRBV4-1; CDR3: CASSQARGPSSYNEQFF; DNA: TGCGCCAGCAGCCAAGCCCGAGGACCGAGCTCCTACAATGAGCAGTTCTTC
size: few; D: -; J: TRBJ1-1; V: TRBV6-2/TRBV6-3; CDR3: CASSYRGLGSTEAFF; DNA: TGTGCCAGCAGTTACCGTGGGCTAGGGAGCACTGAAGCTTTCTTT
size: few; D: -; J: TRBJ1-1; V: TRBV14; CDR3: CASRRNRVDTEAFF; DNA: TGTGCCAGCCGGCGGAACAGGGTGGACACTGAAGCTTTCTTT
size: many; D: TRBD2; J: TRBJ2-3; V: TRBV28; CDR3: CASSLLAGGTDTQYF; DNA: TGTGCCAGCAGTTTACTAGCGGGTGGTACAGATACGCAGTATTTT
size: many; D: -; J: TRBJ2-1; V: TRBV7-9; CDR3: CASSRTRDSSMDEQFF; DNA: TGTGCCAGCAGCCGCACCCGGGACTCCAGTATGGATGAGCAGTTCTTC
size: many; D: -; J: TRBJ2-3; V: TRBV12-3/TRBV12-4; CDR3: CASSGSGTDTQYF; DNA: TGTGCCAGCAGTGGTAGCGGCACAGATACGCAGTATTTT
size: few; D: -; J: TRBJ2-1; V: TRBV6-1; CDR3: CATIPGLTVYNEQFF; DNA: TGTGCCACCATCCCAGGGTTGACGGTTTACAATGAGCAGTTCTTC
size: few; D: -; J: TRBJ2-5; V: TRBV29-1; CDR3: CSVEGQSQETQYF; DNA: TGCAGCGTTGAAGGACAGTCCCAAGAGACCCAGTACTTC
size: -; D: -; J: TRBJ2-5; V: TRBV2; CDR3: CASRVDTPAQYF; DNA: TGTGCCAGCCGAGTGGATACCCCGGCCCAGTACTTC
size: -; D: -; J: TRBJ1-2; V: TRBV24-1; CDR3: CATSDLDSRGYTF; DNA: TGTGCCACCAGTGATTTAGACAGCCGGGGCTACACCTTC
size: -; D: -; J: TRBJ1-2; V: TRBV3-1; CDR3: CASSQVPTAPLLYGYTF; DNA: TGTGCCAGCAGCCAAGTACCCACAGCTCCCCTTCTCTATGGCTACACCTTC
size: many; D: TRBD1; J: TRBJ1-4; V: TRBV2; CDR3: CASLPRTGINEKLFF; DNA: TGTGCCAGCCTGCCCCGGACAGGTATCAATGAAAAACTGTTTTTT
size: few; D: -; J: TRBJ2-3; V: TRBV7-6; CDR3: CASTSAPGDYTDTQYF; DNA: TGTGCCAGCACCTCTGCTCCCGGGGATTACACAGATACGCAGTATTTT
size: -; D: -; J: TRBJ1-2; V: TRBV6-5; CDR3: CASSYSLEVNYGYTF; DNA: TGTGCCAGCAGTTACTCGCTAGAGGTCAACTATGGCTACACCTTC
size: many; D: -; J: TRBJ2-5; V: TRBV7-9; CDR3: CASRGGQETQYF; DNA: TGTGCCAGCCGAGGGGGGCAGGAGACCCAGTACTTC
size: few; D: TRBD1; J: TRBJ1-1; V: TRBV28; CDR3: CASPAPGQGTEAFF; DNA: TGTGCCAGCCCTGCGCCGGGACAGGGCACTGAAGCTTTCTTT